A selection of T cell receptor beta chains follows, all from one sample in a study of T cell responses to AZD1222 COVID-19 vaccine. Sequenced by immunoSEQ multiplex PCR; TCRdb stores in-frame clones only, minus some. The sample gives roughly 160,000 clones, 87% of which show up once; 0.85% to 1.2% is in the top ten. The starting material was peripheral blood, obtained 28 days after the second AZD1222 dose. These receptors came from an adult who received the AZD1222 COVID-19 vaccine. Both conserved end residues are part of each CDR3. A D gene is named only where the DNA matches it firmly. Some rows mark clone size as missing; the rest say once, few, many or name a class of expanded clone.

D gene | clone size | J gene | V gene | CDR3 protein | CDR3 DNA
. | . | TRBJ2-3 | TRBV10-1 | CASSDRTGIDTQYF | TGCGCCAGCAGTGATCGAACAGGGATAGATACGCAGTATTTT
TRBD1 | . | TRBJ2-7 | TRBV27 | CASSLSGMDRSLCF | TGTGCCAGCAGTTTATCGGGGATGGACAGGAGTCTATGCTTC
. | . | TRBJ2-4 | TRBV5-8 | CASRPWHRLAKNIQYF | TGTGCCAGCAGGCCCTGGCATAGGTTAGCCAAAAACATTCAGTACTTC
. | . | TRBJ1-2 | TRBV15 | CATSRVIESNYGYTF | TGTGCCACCAGCAGAGTCATCGAGAGTAACTATGGCTACACCTTC
. | . | TRBJ1-1 | TRBV5-6 | CASSLALGIIRYAEAFF | TGTGCCAGCAGCCTGGCGTTGGGGATTATAAGATACGCTGAAGCTTTCTTT
. | . | TRBJ1-3 | TRBV7-8 | CASSFRGNTIYF | TGTGCCAGCAGCTTTCGGGGAAACACCATATATTTT
. | . | TRBJ2-7 | TRBV4-2 | CASSQGSIYEQYF | TGTGCCAGCAGCCAAGGGTCCATCTACGAGCAGTACTTC
. | . | TRBJ2-7 | TRBV25-1 | CASSEPGTTSREQYF | TGTGCCAGCAGTGAACCCGGGACAACCTCTCGCGAGCAGTACTTC
TRBD1 | . | TRBJ1-2 | TRBV7-9 | CASSYRQGPDYGYTF | TGTGCCAGCAGCTACCGACAGGGGCCCGACTATGGCTACACCTTC
. | . | TRBJ2-1 | TRBV5-4 | CASSLVTSLGGEQFF | TGTGCCAGCAGCTTGGTCACTAGTCTGGGAGGTGAGCAGTTCTTC
. | once | TRBJ2-2 | TRBV10-2 | CASSVRMANTGELFF | TGCGCCAGCAGTGTGCGGATGGCGAACACCGGGGAGCTGTTTTTT
. | . | TRBJ1-1 | TRBV7-9 | CASSSREGLDTEAFF | TGTGCCAGCAGCTCCAGGGAAGGGTTGGACACTGAAGCTTTCTTT
. | . | TRBJ2-2 | TRBV4-1 | CASSQVRGKNTGELFF | TGCGCCAGCAGCCAAGTGAGGGGGAAGAACACCGGGGAGCTGTTTTTT
TRBD1 | once | TRBJ2-2 | TRBV10-3 | CAIGTGDQNTGELFF | TGTGCCATTGGGACAGGGGATCAGAACACCGGGGAGCTGTTTTTT
. | . | TRBJ2-1 | TRBV3-1/TRBV3-2 | CASSHPYEQFF | TGTGCCAGCAGCCATCCATACGAGCAGTTCTTC
. | . | TRBJ2-7 | TRBV5-1 | CASSWGVQRSSYEQYF | TGCGCCAGCAGCTGGGGAGTTCAACGCAGCTCCTACGAGCAGTACTTC
. | . | TRBJ2-6 | TRBV30 | CAWSEAGTGANVLTF | TGTGCCTGGAGTGAGGCAGGGACTGGGGCCAACGTCCTGACTTTC
. | . | TRBJ1-1 | TRBV2 | CASTRRAVREAFF | TGTGCCAGCACCCGACGGGCGGTCCGGGAAGCTTTCTTT
. | . | TRBJ1-3 | TRBV5-5 | CASSLAPRSDSGNTIYF | TGTGCCAGCAGCTTGGCGCCTCGGAGTGACTCTGGAAACACCATATATTTT
TRBD2 | . | TRBJ2-2 | TRBV9 | CASSGGLATAGELFF | TGTGCCAGCAGCGGGGGACTAGCGACGGCCGGGGAGCTGTTTTTT
. | . | TRBJ1-5 | TRBV19 | CASSMGNSNQPQHF | TGTGCCAGTAGTATGGGGAATAGCAATCAGCCCCAGCATTTT
. | . | TRBJ1-5 | TRBV2 | CASRGTQGNQPQHF | TGTGCCAGCCGAGGGACGCAGGGCAATCAGCCCCAGCATTTT
. | . | TRBJ1-5 | TRBV15 | CATRADDQPQHF | TGTGCCACCAGGGCAGATGATCAGCCCCAGCATTTT
TRBD1 | . | TRBJ1-6 | TRBV30 | CAWTPGGSPLHF | TGTGCCTGGACCCCAGGGGGCTCACCCCTCCACTTT